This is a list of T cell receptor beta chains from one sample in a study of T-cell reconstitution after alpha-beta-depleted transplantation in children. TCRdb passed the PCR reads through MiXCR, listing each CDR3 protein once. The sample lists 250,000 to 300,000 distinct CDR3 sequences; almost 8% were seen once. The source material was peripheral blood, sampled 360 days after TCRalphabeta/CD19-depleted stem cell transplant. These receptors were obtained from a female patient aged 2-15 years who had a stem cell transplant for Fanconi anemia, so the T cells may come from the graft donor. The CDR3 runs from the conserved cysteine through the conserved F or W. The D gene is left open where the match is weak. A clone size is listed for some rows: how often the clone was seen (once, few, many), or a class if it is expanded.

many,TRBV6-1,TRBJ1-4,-,CASTTNEKLFF,TGTGCCAGCACCACAAATGAAAAACTGTTTTTT
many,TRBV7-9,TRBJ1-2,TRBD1,CASSSTGGQLANYGYTF,TGTGCCAGCAGCTCGACAGGGGGACAATTAGCTAACTATGGCTACACCTTC
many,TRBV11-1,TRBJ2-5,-,CASSAGEVPGQETQYF,TGTGCCAGCAGCGCAGGGGAGGTACCGGGTCAGGAGACCCAGTACTTC
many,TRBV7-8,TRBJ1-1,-,CASSLGEETEAFF,TGTGCCAGCAGCTTAGGGGAGGAGACTGAAGCTTTCTTT
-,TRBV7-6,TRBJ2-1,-,CASSSSGDNEQFF,TGTGCCAGCAGCTCGTCGGGGGACAATGAGCAGTTCTTC
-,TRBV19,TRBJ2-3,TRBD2,CASSPQRGNGDTQYF,TGTGCCAGTAGTCCGCAGCGGGGGAACGGAGATACGCAGTATTTT
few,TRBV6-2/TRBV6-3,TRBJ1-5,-,CASSRKIDQPQHF,TGTGCCAGCAGTCGAAAGATAGATCAGCCCCAGCATTTT
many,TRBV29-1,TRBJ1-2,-,CSVEDNGYTF,TGCAGCGTTGAAGATAATGGCTACACCTTC
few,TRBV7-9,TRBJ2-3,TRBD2,CASSLLAGVDTQYF,TGTGCCAGCAGCTTACTAGCGGGGGTAGATACGCAGTATTTT
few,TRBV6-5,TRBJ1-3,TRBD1,CASHNRGGGNTIYF,TGTGCCTCTCACAACAGGGGTGGGGGAAACACCATATATTTT
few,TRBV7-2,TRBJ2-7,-,CASSFVADYLYYEQYF,TGTGCCAGCAGCTTTGTGGCAGACTACCTCTACTACGAGCAGTACTTC
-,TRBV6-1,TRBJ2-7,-,CASSGHSFDEQYF,TGTGCCAGCAGTGGACACTCGTTTGACGAGCAGTACTTC
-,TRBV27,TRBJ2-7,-,CASSLARRAGFSYEQYF,TGTGCCAGCAGTTTGGCCCGGCGGGCGGGGTTCTCCTACGAGCAGTACTTC
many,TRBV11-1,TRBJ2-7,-,CASSLRGDSSYEQYF,TGTGCCAGCAGCTTACGCGGGGATAGCTCCTACGAGCAGTACTTC
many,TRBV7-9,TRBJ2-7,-,CASSLEVGPPSYEQYF,TGTGCCAGCAGCTTAGAGGTGGGGCCCCCCTCCTACGAGCAGTACTTC
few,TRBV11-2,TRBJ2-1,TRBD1,CASSSINPGTGVYNEQFF,TGTGCCAGCAGCTCAATAAACCCCGGGACAGGGGTATACAATGAGCAGTTCTTC